This TCR beta chain was sequenced in a study of CD8+ T cells in alopecia areata. The CDR3 extends over 14 amino acids. Germline CDR1 is MNHEY and CDR2 is SMNVEV (reference sequence). V shed 7 bases and J shed 3 bases, with 15 bases lying between them. Study-wide results and limits: The study found higher clonality in lesional than normal scalp, especially in alopecia totalis/universalis. A great number of expanded lesional clones endured in scalp and blood during tofacitinib.

Sequencing relied on a cDNA template that was reverse transcribed from extracted RNA. The data were produced by immunoSEQ multiplex PCR, yet TCRdb's version contains in-frame clones alone and is incomplete. In the table there are 200,000 or so clones, under 40% of which are singletons. The treatment denotes: oral pan-JAK inhibitor, 5-10 mg twice daily. Lesional scalp punch biopsies and peripheral blood came from alopecia areata patients. On this clone itself: Its antigen remains unidentified.

The TCR comes from a human donor with alopecia areata. The sample was CD4+ T cells sorted from blood, taken between weeks 30 and 35, from a patient treated with tofacitinib. The chain has TRBV27 and TRBJ1-2; D possibly corresponds to TRBD1 (6 bases). The CDR3 DNA reads TGTGCCAGCAAATGGGCAGGGGTTGACTATGGCTACACCTTC. Its protein is CASKWAGVDYGYTF.